What follows is one T cell receptor beta chain and its context. Its antigen is undetermined. This sample includes further DNA sequences coding for the same CDR3. The data were obtained in a study of T cell responses to AZD1222 COVID-19 vaccine. Findings and caveats of the study: Repertoires were obtained only post-peak T cell response. Spike regions recognized by vaccine-associated CD4 TCRs spanned the protein, led by 160-218 and 743-854. Two AZD1222 doses significantly raised spike-specific TCR breadth and depth over controls. Only 5 or 6 AZD1222 recipients were seropositive at baseline.

Repertoires were generated with immunoSEQ multiplex PCR, while TCRdb's copy carries only in-frame clones and drops some. The sample carries over 150,000 clones, roughly 90% recorded once. The CDR3 covers 13 residues. The junction had 1 base not matched to a gene; V was cut back by 4 bases and J by 5 bases. CDR1 MNHEY and CDR2 SVGAGI come from the germline V gene. This TCR was recovered from an adult in good health. This chain links TRBV6-5 with TRBJ1-5; 8 nucleotides agree with TRBD1. Here the sequenced sample was peripheral blood, taken on day 0 of MenACWY control vaccination. The CDR3 loop reads CASSSDRDQPQHF. The CDR3 DNA sequence: TGTGCCAGCAGTTCGGACAGGGATCAGCCCCAGCATTTT.